This record looks at one T cell receptor beta chain sequence and its context. The antigen is unknown. Primers used in a second PCR of roughly 7 to 12 cycles were a sample-barcoded 5' primer and a J-beta primer mix. Via MiXCR, TCRdb re-called the 5' RACE reads, giving one row per CDR3 protein. Of some 1,800,000 distinct CDR3 sequences listed, about 39% are singletons. The data stem from a study of blood T cells in healthy people across ages. As for the study in general: Roughly one uniquely barcoded beta molecule per two T cells was captured. Broader study findings: A greater number of naive CD4+ cells and higher diversity distinguished long-lived donors from aged donors. The unsorted PBMCs prevented any conclusive comparison of naive versus antigen-experienced cells.

The length of the CDR3 is 15 residues. Trimming cost V 3 bases and J 5 bases, with 16 bases left between them. The genes are TRBV12-3 or TRBV12-4 and TRBJ1-2; no definite D call. Specimen: blood. The sequence came from a human donor in good health. Here the CDR3 reads CASSFSTTPAYGYTF. The CDR3 coding sequence is TGTGCCAGCAGTTTCAGTACCACACCTGCATATGGCTACACCTTC.